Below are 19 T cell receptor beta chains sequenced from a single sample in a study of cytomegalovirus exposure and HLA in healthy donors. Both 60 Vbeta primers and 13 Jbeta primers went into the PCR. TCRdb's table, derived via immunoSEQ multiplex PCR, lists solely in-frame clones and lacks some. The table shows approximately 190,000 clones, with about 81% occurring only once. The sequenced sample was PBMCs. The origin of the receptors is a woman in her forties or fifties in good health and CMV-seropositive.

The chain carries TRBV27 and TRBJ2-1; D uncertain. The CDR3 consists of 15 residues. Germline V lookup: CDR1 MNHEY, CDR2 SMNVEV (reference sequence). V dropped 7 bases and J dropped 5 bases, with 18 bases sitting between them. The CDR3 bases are TGTGCCAGCAACCCCCGCCCCGATGCGGACAATGAGCAGTTCTTC. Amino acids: CASNPRPDADNEQFF.

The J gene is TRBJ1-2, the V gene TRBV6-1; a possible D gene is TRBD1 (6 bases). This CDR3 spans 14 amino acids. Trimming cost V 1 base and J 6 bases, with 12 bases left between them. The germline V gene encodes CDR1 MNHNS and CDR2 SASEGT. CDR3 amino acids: CASSEVPEGDGYTF. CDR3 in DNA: TGTGCCAGCAGTGAAGTCCCCGAGGGGGATGGCTACACCTTC.

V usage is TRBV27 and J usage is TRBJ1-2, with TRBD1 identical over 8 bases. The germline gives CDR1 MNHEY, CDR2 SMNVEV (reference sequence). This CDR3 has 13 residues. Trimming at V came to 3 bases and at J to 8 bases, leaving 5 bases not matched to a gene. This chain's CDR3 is CASSFNRGEGYTF. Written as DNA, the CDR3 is TGTGCCAGCAGTTTTAACAGGGGGGAGGGCTACACCTTC.

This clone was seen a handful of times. CDR3 nucleotide sequence: TGTGCCAGCAGCTTAGAGCCGAGCTCCTACAATGAGCAGTTCTTC. Protein sequence: CASSLEPSSYNEQFF. This chain uses TRBV7-2 with TRBJ2-1; D unresolved. Germline-derived CDR1 and CDR2 are SGHTA and FQGNSA. Trimming shortened V by 1 base and J by 0 bases, and 7 bases separated the two germline ends. The CDR3 length is 15 residues.

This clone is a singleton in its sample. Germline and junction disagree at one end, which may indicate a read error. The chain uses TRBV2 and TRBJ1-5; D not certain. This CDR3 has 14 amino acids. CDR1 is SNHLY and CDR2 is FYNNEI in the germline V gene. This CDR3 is CASREAQEDHPQHF. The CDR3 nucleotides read TGTGCCAGCAGGGAGGCGCAGGAGGATCATCCCCAGCATTTT.

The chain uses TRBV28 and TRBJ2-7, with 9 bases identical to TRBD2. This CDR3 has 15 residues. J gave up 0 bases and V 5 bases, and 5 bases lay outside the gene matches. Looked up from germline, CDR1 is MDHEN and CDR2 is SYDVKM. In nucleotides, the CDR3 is TGTGCCAGCAGTGTAGCGGGAGTCCGCTCCTACGAGCAGTACTTC. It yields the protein CASSVAGVRSYEQYF.

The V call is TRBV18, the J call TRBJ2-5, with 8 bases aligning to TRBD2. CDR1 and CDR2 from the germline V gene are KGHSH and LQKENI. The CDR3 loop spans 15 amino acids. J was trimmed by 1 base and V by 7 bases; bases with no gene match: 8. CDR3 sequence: CASFAGGGVQETQYF. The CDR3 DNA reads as TGTGCCAGCTTTGCGGGAGGCGGGGTCCAAGAGACCCAGTACTTC.

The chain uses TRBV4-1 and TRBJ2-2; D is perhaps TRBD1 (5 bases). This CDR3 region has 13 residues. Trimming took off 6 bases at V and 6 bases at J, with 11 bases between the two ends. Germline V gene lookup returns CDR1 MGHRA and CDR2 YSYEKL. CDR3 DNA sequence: TGCGCCAGCAGAGCTGGACACGCCGGGGAGCTGTTTTTT. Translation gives CASRAGHAGELFF.

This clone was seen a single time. The CDR3 protein is CASSESTAVADTQYF. Here the CDR3 DNA reads TGCGCCAGCAGTGAGTCTACAGCTGTTGCAGATACGCAGTATTTT. The rearrangement links TRBV10-1 to TRBJ2-3; no definite D call. CDR3 size: 15 residues. CDR1 is WNHNN and CDR2 is SYGVQD in the germline V gene (reference sequence). Trimming removed 0 bases at V and 4 bases at J, with 11 bases between.

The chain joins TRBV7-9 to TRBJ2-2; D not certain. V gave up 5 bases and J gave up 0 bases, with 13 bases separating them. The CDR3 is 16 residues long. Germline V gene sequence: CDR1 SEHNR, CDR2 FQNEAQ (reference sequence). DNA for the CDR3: TGTGCCAGCAGCCCCCAGGTGAACGCGAACACCGGGGAGCTGTTTTTT. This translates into CASSPQVNANTGELFF.

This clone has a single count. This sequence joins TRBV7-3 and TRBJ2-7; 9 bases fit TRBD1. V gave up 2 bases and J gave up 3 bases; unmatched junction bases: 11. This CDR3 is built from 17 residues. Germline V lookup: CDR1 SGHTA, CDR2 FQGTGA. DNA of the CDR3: TGTGCCAGCAGCTTACGGTATCGGGACAGGGCTATCTACGAGCAGTACTTC. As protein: CASSLRYRDRAIYEQYF.

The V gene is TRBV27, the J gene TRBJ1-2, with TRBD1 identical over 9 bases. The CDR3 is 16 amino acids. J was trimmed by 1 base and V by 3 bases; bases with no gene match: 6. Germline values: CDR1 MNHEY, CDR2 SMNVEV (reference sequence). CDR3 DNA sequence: TGTGCCAGCAGTTTTCGCCGGACAGGGGTTAACTATGGCTACACCTTC. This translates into CASSFRRTGVNYGYTF.

The CDR3 here is CASSRTSSGAQYEQYF. For the CDR3, the DNA is TGTGCCAGCAGCCGAACATCCAGCGGGGCCCAATACGAGCAGTACTTC. This chain connects TRBV7-2 to TRBJ2-7, with TRBD2 identical over 7 bases. Germline assignment: CDR1 SGHTA and CDR2 FQGNSA. Trimming at V came to 5 bases and at J to 4 bases, leaving 14 bases not matched to a gene. This CDR3 region has 16 residues. The full variable domain, in which reference TRBV7-2 and TRBJ2-7 provide the parts outside the CDR3, is GAGVSQSPSNKVTEKGKDVELRCDPISGHTALYWYRQSLGQGLEFLIYFQGNSAPDKSGLPSDRFSAERTGGSVSTLTIQRTQQEDSAVYLCASSRTSSGAQYEQYFGPGTRLTVT.

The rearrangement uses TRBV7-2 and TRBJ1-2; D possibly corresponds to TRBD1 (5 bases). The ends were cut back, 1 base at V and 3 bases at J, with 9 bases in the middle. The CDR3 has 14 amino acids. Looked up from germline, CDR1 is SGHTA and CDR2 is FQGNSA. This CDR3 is CASSLGGADYGYTF. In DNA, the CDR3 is TGTGCCAGCAGCTTAGGGGGCGCCGACTATGGCTACACCTTC.

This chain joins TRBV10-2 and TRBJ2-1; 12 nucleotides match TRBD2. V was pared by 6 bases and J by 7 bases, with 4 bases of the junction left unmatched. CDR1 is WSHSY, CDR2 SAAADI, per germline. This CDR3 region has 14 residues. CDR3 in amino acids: CASRGLAGLNEQFF. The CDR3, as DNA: TGCGCCAGCAGAGGACTAGCGGGACTGAATGAGCAGTTCTTC.

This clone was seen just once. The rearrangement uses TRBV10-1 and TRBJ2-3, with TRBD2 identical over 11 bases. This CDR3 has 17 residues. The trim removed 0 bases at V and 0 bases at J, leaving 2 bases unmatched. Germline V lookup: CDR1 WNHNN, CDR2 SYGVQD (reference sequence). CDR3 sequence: CASSESWTSGSTDTQYF. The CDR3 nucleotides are TGCGCCAGCAGTGAGTCGTGGACTAGCGGGAGCACAGATACGCAGTATTTT.

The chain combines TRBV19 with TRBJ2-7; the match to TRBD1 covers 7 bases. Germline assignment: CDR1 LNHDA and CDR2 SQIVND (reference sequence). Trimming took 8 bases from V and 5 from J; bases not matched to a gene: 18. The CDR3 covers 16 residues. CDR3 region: CASAPLRDRDSHEQYF. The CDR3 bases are TGTGCCAGTGCCCCCCTGCGAGACAGGGATTCCCACGAGCAGTACTTC.

The CDR3 DNA sequence: TGTGCCACCAAGAATAGCGGGGGGGAGACCCAGTACTTC. Translating gives CATKNSGGETQYF. The V call is TRBV7-8, the J call TRBJ2-5, with 10 bases identical to TRBD2. V was clipped by 10 bases and J by 5 bases; unmatched bases: 7. CDR1 is SGHVS and CDR2 is FQNEAQ in the germline V gene. This CDR3 is 13 amino acids long.

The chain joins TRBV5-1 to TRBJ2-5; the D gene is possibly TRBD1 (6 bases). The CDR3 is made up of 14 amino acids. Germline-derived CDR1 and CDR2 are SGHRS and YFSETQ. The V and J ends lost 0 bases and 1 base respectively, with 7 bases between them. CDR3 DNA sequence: TGCGCCAGCAGCTTGGAGGGGGTCCAAGAGACCCAGTACTTC. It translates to CASSLEGVQETQYF. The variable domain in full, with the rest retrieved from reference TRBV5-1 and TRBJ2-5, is KAGVTQTPRYLIKTRGQQVTLSCSPISGHRSVSWYQQTPGQGLQFLFEYFSETQRNKGNFPGRFSGRQFSNSRSEMNVSTLELGDSALYLCASSLEGVQETQYFGPGTRLLVL.